Sequencing of this T cell receptor (beta chain) was carried out in a study of T-cell memory formation after mild COVID-19. TCRdb analysed the 5' RACE reads with MiXCR anew, one entry per CDR3 protein. The sample carries hundreds of thousands of distinct CDR3 sequences, about 20% recorded once. Comment on this clonotype: The antigen remains unidentified.

Trimming removed 1 base from V and 4 bases from J, with 13 bases in between. The germline CDR1 and CDR2 sequences are MGHRA and YSYEKL. The CDR3 is 15 residues long. Points from the study as a whole: There was a balanced CD4/CD8 profile in clones contracting day 15 to 85, and later expanders leaned CD4+. Researchers found some responding clones in pre-infection memory, a sign that cross-reactive memory joined.

Sequencing was carried out using PBMCs or a T cell subset sorted from them (not recorded which). This TCR derives from an adult woman who had mild COVID-19 (a few samples of this study predate the infection). Cell type and time point are not known. The chain employs TRBV4-1 and TRBJ1-2; D may be TRBD1 (6 bases). The chain's CDR3 is CASSQVGGLGYGYTF. CDR3 coding DNA: TGCGCCAGCAGCCAAGTGGGGGGGCTAGGCTATGGCTACACCTTC.